Sequencing of this T cell receptor beta chain was carried out in a study of cytomegalovirus exposure and HLA in healthy donors. CDR1 is MNHEY and CDR2 is SVGAGI in the germline V gene. This CDR3 is 12 amino acids long. With 4 bases removed from V and 1 base from J, the gap between germline ends came to 4 bases. Researchers ran the PCR with 60 Vbeta and 13 Jbeta primers. Sequencing was performed with immunoSEQ multiplex PCR; in TCRdb, only in-frame clones are kept and a portion is missing. The top ten hold approximately 6% of the sample, which has 100,000 to 150,000 clones, about 81% seen once. Whole-study findings and limits: As was reported, the HLA-A and HLA-B alleles of most subjects were accurately predicted from TCR beta sequences.

A note on this clone: Its antigen is not known.

This rearrangement joins TRBV6-5 to TRBJ1-1; D ambiguous. This clonotype originated in a woman aged 40 to 50 in good health and CMV-seropositive. Specimen: PBMCs. The chain's CDR3 is CASSSGNTEAFF. The CDR3 nucleotides read TGTGCCAGCAGTTCCGGGAACACTGAAGCTTTCTTT.